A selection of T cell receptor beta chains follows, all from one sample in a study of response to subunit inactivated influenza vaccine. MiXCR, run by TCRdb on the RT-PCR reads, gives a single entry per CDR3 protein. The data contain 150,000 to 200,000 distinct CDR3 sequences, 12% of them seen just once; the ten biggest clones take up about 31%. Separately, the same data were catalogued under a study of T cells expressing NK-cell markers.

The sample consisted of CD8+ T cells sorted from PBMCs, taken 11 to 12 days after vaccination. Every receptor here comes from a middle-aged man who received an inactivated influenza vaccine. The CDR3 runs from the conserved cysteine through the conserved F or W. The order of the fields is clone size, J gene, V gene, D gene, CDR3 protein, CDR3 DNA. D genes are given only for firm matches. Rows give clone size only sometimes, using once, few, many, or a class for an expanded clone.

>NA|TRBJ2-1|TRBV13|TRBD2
CASSLVTSGSVDNEQFF
TGTGCCAGCAGCTTAGTGACTAGCGGGAGTGTCGATAATGAGCAGTTCTTC
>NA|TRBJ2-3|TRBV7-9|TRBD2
CASSPALAGLRADTQYF
TGTGCCAGCAGCCCTGCCCTAGCGGGATTGAGGGCAGATACGCAGTATTTT
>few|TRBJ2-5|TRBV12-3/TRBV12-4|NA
CASSLPQDGYQETQYF
TGTGCCAGCAGCTTGCCTCAGGACGGATACCAAGAGACCCAGTACTTC
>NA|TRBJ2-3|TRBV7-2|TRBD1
CASSSTGGNTDTQYF
TGTGCCAGCAGCTCGACAGGGGGTAACACAGATACGCAGTATTTT
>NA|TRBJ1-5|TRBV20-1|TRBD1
CSATDRKQPQHF
TGCAGTGCAACGGACAGGAAACAGCCCCAGCATTTT
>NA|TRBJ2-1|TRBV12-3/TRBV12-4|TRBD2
CASSTRLAGGNEQFF
TGTGCCAGCAGTACCAGACTAGCGGGAGGTAATGAGCAGTTCTTC
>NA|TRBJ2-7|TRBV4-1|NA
CASSQASGTAYYEQYF
TGCGCCAGCAGCCAAGCTTCCGGGACGGCATACTACGAGCAGTACTTC
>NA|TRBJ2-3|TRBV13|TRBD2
CASSLGPGLTITDTQYF
TGTGCCAGCAGCTTAGGCCCGGGACTAACGATCACAGATACGCAGTATTTT
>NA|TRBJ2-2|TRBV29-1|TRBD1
CSVAVGTDTGELFF
TGCAGCGTTGCAGTCGGGACAGACACCGGGGAGCTGTTTTTT
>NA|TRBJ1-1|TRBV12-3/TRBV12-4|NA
CASTYRDGTEAFF
TGTGCCAGCACATACAGGGACGGGACTGAAGCTTTCTTT
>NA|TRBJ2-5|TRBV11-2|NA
CASSLDRVRTPLKEETQYF
TGTGCCAGCAGCTTAGACAGGGTACGAACACCCCTAAAAGAAGAGACCCAGTACTTC
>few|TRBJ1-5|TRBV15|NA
CATSRDWLNQPQHF
TGTGCCACCAGCAGAGATTGGCTCAATCAGCCCCAGCATTTT
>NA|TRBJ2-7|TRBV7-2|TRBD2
CASSTRLAGAHEQYF
TGTGCCAGCAGCACCCGACTAGCGGGAGCCCACGAGCAGTACTTC
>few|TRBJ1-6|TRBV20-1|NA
CSARDPGSNSPLHF
TGCAGTGCTAGAGATCCAGGGTCCAATTCACCCCTCCACTTT
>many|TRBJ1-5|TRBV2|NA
CASSEYGNEYQPQHF
TGTGCCAGCAGTGAGTACGGGAATGAGTATCAGCCCCAGCATTTT
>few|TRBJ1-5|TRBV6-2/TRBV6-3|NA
CASSYSARGGSQPQHF
TGTGCCAGCAGTTACTCGGCAAGGGGCGGAAGTCAGCCCCAGCATTTT
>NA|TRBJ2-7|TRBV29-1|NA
CSVARGSYEQYF
TGCAGCGTTGCGAGAGGTTCCTACGAGCAGTACTTC
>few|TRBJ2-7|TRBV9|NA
CASSVDMASYEQYF
TGTGCCAGCAGCGTAGATATGGCCTCCTACGAGCAGTACTTC
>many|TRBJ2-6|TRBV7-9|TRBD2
CASSHPERDATGAGANVLTF
TGTGCCAGCAGCCACCCCGAGCGGGACGCAACGGGTGCTGGGGCCAACGTCCTGACTTTC
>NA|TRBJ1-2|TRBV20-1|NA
CSARDPRDYGYTF
TGCAGTGCTAGAGATCCCCGGGACTATGGCTACACCTTC
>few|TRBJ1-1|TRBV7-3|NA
CASSSRRNTEAFF
TGTGCCAGCAGCTCCCGGCGGAACACTGAAGCTTTCTTT
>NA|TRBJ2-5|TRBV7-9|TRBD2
CASSMGLARQETQYF
TGTGCCAGCAGCATGGGACTAGCTCGGCAAGAGACCCAGTACTTC
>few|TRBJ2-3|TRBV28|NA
CASSLSQGGTDTQYF
TGTGCCAGCAGTTTATCACAGGGTGGGACAGATACGCAGTATTTT
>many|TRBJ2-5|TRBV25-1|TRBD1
CASSDLDRGETQYF
TGTGCCAGCAGTGACCTCGACAGGGGAGAGACCCAGTACTTC
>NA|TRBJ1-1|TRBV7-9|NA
CASSSFLNTEAFF
TGTGCCAGCAGCTCTTTTCTGAACACTGAAGCTTTCTTT
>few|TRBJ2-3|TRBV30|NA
CAWSVGSGASTDTQYF
TGTGCCTGGAGTGTTGGGTCAGGGGCTAGCACAGATACGCAGTATTTT
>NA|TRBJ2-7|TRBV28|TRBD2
CASSFHSGRTYEQYF
TGTGCCAGCAGTTTCCATAGCGGGAGGACCTACGAGCAGTACTTC
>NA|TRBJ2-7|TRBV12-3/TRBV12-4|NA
CASSLGGIYEQYF
TGTGCCAGCAGTTTAGGAGGGATCTACGAGCAGTACTTC
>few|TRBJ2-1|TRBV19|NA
CATNEVGTYNEQFF
TGTGCCACCAACGAGGTGGGGACCTACAATGAGCAGTTCTTC
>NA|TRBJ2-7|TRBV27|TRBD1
CASSLGGVPTGAHSYEQYF
TGTGCCAGCAGTTTAGGAGGGGTACCGACAGGGGCCCACTCCTACGAGCAGTACTTC
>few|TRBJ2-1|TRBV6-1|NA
CASRVGTSDYNEQFF
TGTGCCAGCAGAGTCGGGACATCAGACTACAATGAGCAGTTCTTC
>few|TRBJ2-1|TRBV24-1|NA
CATSDSEQGQQFF
TGTGCCACCAGTGATTCGGAGCAGGGACAGCAGTTCTTC
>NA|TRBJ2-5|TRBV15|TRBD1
CATSRDGTGRETQYF
TGTGCCACCAGCAGAGATGGGACAGGGAGGGAGACCCAGTACTTC
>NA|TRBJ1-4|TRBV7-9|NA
CASRSPGRLNEKLFF
TGTGCCAGCAGAAGTCCGGGACGGCTGAATGAAAAACTGTTTTTT
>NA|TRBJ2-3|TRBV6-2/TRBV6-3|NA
CASKGPGSDTQYF
TGTGCCAGCAAGGGGCCGGGGTCGGATACGCAGTATTTT
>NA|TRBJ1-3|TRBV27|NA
CASSPGPLTTIYF
TGTGCCAGCAGTCCGGGACCGCTGACCACCATATATTTT
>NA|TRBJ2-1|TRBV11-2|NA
CASSLFRAGDSYNEQFF
TGTGCCAGCAGCTTATTTAGGGCAGGGGATTCCTACAATGAGCAGTTCTTC
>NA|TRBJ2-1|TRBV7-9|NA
CASSLWEASYNEQFF
TGTGCCAGCAGCTTATGGGAGGCCTCCTACAATGAGCAGTTCTTC
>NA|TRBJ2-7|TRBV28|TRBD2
CAHRGTSDFDEQYF
TGTGCCCACAGGGGGACTAGCGACTTCGACGAGCAGTACTTC
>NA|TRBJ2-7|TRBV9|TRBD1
CASSVEDRGYEQYF
TGTGCCAGCAGCGTAGAGGACAGGGGGTACGAGCAGTACTTC
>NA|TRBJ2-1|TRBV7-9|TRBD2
CASSPTLAGGSYNEQFF
TGTGCCAGCAGCCCTACACTAGCGGGAGGGTCCTACAATGAGCAGTTCTTC
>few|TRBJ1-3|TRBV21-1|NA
CASSKALGGETGNTIYF
TGTGCCAGCAGCAAAGCTTTGGGGGGGGAAACTGGAAACACCATATATTTT
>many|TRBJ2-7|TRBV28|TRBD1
CASSPLGQGASEQYF
TGTGCCAGCAGTCCTCTGGGACAGGGGGCGAGCGAGCAGTACTTC
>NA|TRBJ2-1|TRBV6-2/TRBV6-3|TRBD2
CASSYSPSGIYNEQFF
TGTGCCAGCAGTTACTCCCCTAGCGGGATTTACAATGAGCAGTTCTTC
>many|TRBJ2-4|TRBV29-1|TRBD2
CSVDQGLAGGIQYF
TGCAGCGTTGACCAGGGACTAGCGGGAGGCATTCAGTACTTC
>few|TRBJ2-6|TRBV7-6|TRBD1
CASSGPDRGEGGANVLTF
TGTGCCAGCAGCGGACCGGACAGGGGTGAGGGGGGGGCCAACGTCCTGACTTTC
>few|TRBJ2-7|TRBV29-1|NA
CSVRQSSYEQYF
TGCAGCGTTAGACAGAGCTCCTACGAGCAGTACTTC
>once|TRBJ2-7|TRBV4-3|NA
CASSQEVSASYEQYF
TGCGCCAGCAGCCAAGAAGTATCAGCATCCTACGAGCAGTACTTC